This T cell receptor beta chain derives from a study of blood T cell repertoires in COVID-19. Overall study: Acute and convalescent COVID-19 samples came from the United States, Italy and Spain. T cells, B-cell-depleted T cells, or PBMCs provided the cDNA or gDNA that served as material.

Methods used by the authors: Reference gene primer amplification gave nucleated cell count estimates. Only in-frame clones appear in the TCRdb table, and some are missing; sequencing was by immunoSEQ multiplex PCR. From that table come the V and J calls and clone size; the DNA was used to work out D and trimming. This sample has about 140,000 clones, with 80% to 90% found just once. The V gene's germline CDR1 is SGHAT and CDR2 FQNNGV. The V gene lost 2 bases and the J gene lost 4 bases, with 9 bases spanning the gap. The CDR3 extends over 15 amino acids. The material sequenced was peripheral blood. The chain links TRBV11-2 to TRBJ2-6; D is perhaps TRBD2 (6 bases). This receptor was identified in a man aged 60 to 69 with active or convalescent COVID-19. The CDR3 DNA reads as TGTGCCAGCAGCTTAAGGAGGGCCGGGGCCAACGTCCTGACTTTC. Encoded protein: CASSLRRAGANVLTF.